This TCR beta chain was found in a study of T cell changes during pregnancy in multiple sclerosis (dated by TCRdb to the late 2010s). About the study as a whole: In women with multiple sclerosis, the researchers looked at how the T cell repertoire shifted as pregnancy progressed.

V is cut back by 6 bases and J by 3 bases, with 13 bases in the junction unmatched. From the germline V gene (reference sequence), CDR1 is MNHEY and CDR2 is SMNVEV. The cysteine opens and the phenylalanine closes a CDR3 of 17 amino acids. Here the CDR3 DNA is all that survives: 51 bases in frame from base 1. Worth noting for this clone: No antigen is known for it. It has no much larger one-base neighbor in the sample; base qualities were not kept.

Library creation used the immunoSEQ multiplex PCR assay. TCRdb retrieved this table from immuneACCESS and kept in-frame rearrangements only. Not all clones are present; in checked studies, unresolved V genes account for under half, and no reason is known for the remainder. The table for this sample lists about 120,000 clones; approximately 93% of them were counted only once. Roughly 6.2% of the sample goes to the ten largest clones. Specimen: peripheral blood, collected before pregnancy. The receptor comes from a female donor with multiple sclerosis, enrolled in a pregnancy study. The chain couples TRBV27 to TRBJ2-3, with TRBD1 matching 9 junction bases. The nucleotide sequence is TGTGCCAGCAGAACTACCCGGGGGACAGGGAGAACAGATACGCAGTATTTT. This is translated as CASRTTRGTGRTDTQYF.